Presented here are 30 T cell receptor beta chains from one specimen sequenced in a study of T cells after yellow fever vaccination. A single record per CDR3 protein comes from TCRdb applying MiXCR to the 5' RACE reads. The table has around 530,000 distinct CDR3 sequences, about a sixth seen once. Sequences were derived from PBMCs, sampled more than 4 days after the first yellow fever vaccination. These receptors came from a man aged 18 to 30 who received the YFV17D yellow fever vaccine.

V usage is TRBV5-1 and J usage is TRBJ2-3, with TRBD2 matching over 7 bases. In germline, CDR1 is SGHRS, CDR2 YFSETQ. Trimming took 3 bases from V and 2 from J; bases not matched to a gene: 3. This CDR3 has 14 residues. The CDR3 DNA follows: TGCGCCAGCAGCTCCCTAGCGGTCACAGATACGCAGTATTTT. The encoded protein is CASSSLAVTDTQYF.

This clonotype was detected only a few times. This chain links TRBV4-2 with TRBJ1-2; 7 bases are shared with TRBD1. CDR3 length: 16 residues. V lost 1 base to trimming and J lost 7 bases; unmatched junction nucleotides: 12. Per the germline V gene, CDR1 is LGHNA and CDR2 is YNFKEQ. This CDR3 is CASSQGVLAGGSGYTF. CDR3 nucleotides: TGTGCCAGCAGCCAAGGGGTATTGGCAGGGGGGAGTGGCTACACCTTC.

CDR3 DNA sequence: TGTGCCAGCAGCCTGACAGGGATGGTGTTTTTT. It translates to CASSLTGMVFF. This chain joins TRBV12-3 or TRBV12-4 and TRBJ1-4, with 7 bases that match TRBD1. This CDR3 region has 11 residues. The ends lost 6 bases at V and 15 bases at J; junction bases unmatched: 7.

The chain couples TRBV4-3 to TRBJ2-3, with no clear D. This CDR3 spans 15 amino acids. V was shortened by 0 bases and J by 2 bases, with 9 bases between the two germline ends. The germline V gene has CDR1 LGHNA and CDR2 YSLEER. The CDR3 spells CASSQDRYLTDTQYF. In nucleotides, the CDR3 is TGCGCCAGCAGCCAAGACCGATACCTCACAGATACGCAGTATTTT.

This chain's CDR3 is CASSPDREIAEAFF. Written as DNA, the CDR3 is TGTGCCAGCAGCCCCGACAGGGAGATCGCTGAAGCTTTCTTT. This chain joins TRBV3-1 and TRBJ1-1; 7 bases fit TRBD1. This CDR3 is built from 14 residues. Germline CDR1 is LGHDT and CDR2 is YNNKEL (reference sequence). V lost 4 bases to trimming and J lost 6 bases; unmatched junction nucleotides: 8.

In its sample, this clonotype was seen many times. The DNA of the CDR3 is TGTGCCTGGAGTAAGGGACTTGGGGCAGATACGCAGTATTTT. Amino acids: CAWSKGLGADTQYF. The genes are TRBV30 and TRBJ2-3, with a weak D call TRBD2 (6 bases). From germline, CDR1 is GTSNPN and CDR2 SVGIG (reference sequence). This CDR3 spans 14 amino acids. The V end was cut by 2 bases, the J end by 4 bases, with 13 bases between.

This clonotype was detected ten times or more. This chain uses TRBV5-1 with TRBJ1-6, with 8 bases matching TRBD1. CDR3 size: 15 residues. The trim removed 4 bases at V and 4 bases at J, leaving 4 bases unmatched. Germline loops: CDR1 SGHRS, CDR2 YFSETQ. CDR3 sequence: CASSLRTGYNSPLHF. Here the CDR3 DNA reads TGCGCCAGCAGCCTACGGACAGGGTATAATTCACCCCTCCACTTT. Full variable domain (rest looked up from reference TRBV5-1 and TRBJ1-6): KAGVTQTPRYLIKTRGQQVTLSCSPISGHRSVSWYQQTPGQGLQFLFEYFSETQRNKGNFPGRFSGRQFSNSRSEMNVSTLELGDSALYLCASSLRTGYNSPLHFGNGTRLTVT.

This clonotype was seen a handful of times. In nucleotides, the CDR3 is TGTGCCAGCAGCCAAGATCAGGGCATGAACACTGAAGCTTTCTTT. This encodes CASSQDQGMNTEAFF. The rearrangement uses TRBV4-2 and TRBJ1-1, with TRBD1 as a possible D gene (5 bases). The V and J ends lost 0 bases and 0 bases respectively, with 8 bases between them. Per the germline V gene, CDR1 is LGHNA and CDR2 is YNFKEQ. The CDR3 contains 15 residues.

Many counts were recorded for this clonotype. V gene TRBV7-2 combines with J gene TRBJ2-3; TRBD2 matches at 10 bases. Trimming cost V 5 bases and J 2 bases; bases outside gene matches: 4. CDR1 and CDR2 from the germline V gene are SGHTA and FQGNSA. CDR3 length equals 15 residues. CDR3 region: CASSVSGGNTDTQYF. The CDR3 nucleotides are TGTGCCAGCAGCGTTAGCGGGGGGAACACAGATACGCAGTATTTT.

V usage is TRBV11-1 and J usage is TRBJ2-7; the D is unclear. V was pared by 10 bases and J by 9 bases, with 40 bases between. Germline V gene data show CDR1 as SGHAT and CDR2 as FQDESV (reference sequence). CDR3 size: 19 residues. CDR3 region: CANRLPSYDETCRTMGQYF. Written as DNA, the CDR3 is TGTGCCAACCGACTGCCCTCCTACGATGAGACGTGCCGTACGATGGGGCAGTACTTC.

This clonotype was observed a few times. This sequence joins TRBV24-1 and TRBJ2-2, with D maybe TRBD1 (5 bases). This CDR3 region has 16 residues. CDR1 is KGHDR and CDR2 is SFDVKD in the germline V gene. Trimming shortened V by 1 base and J by 3 bases, and 11 bases separated the two germline ends. CDR3 DNA: TGTGCCACCAGTGATTTAGGGGCGGTGGACACCGGGGAGCTGTTTTTT. This encodes CATSDLGAVDTGELFF.

This clonotype was observed a few times. This CDR3 is CSAGLVFGTEAFF. The DNA of the CDR3 is TGCAGTGCCGGCCTCGTGTTCGGCACTGAAGCTTTCTTT. This rearrangement joins TRBV20-1 to TRBJ1-1, with no clear D. CDR1 is DFQATT, CDR2 SNEGSKA, per germline (reference sequence). Trimming took 6 bases from V and 4 from J, leaving 15 bases between them. The CDR3 has 13 amino acids.

CDR3 sequence reads: CSARDRRSGGANVLTF. The CDR3 nucleotides are TGCAGTGCTAGAGACAGACGGTCGGGGGGGGCCAACGTCCTGACTTTC. The chain couples TRBV20-1 to TRBJ2-6; D possibly corresponds to TRBD2 (5 bases). Germline V gene data show CDR1 as DFQATT and CDR2 as SNEGSKA (reference sequence). The CDR3 is 16 amino acids. The V end lost 0 bases, the J end lost 4 bases, and 13 bases lay between the germline ends.

The chain carries TRBV20-1 and TRBJ1-5; maybe TRBD1 (5 bases). Germline values: CDR1 DFQATT, CDR2 SNEGSKA (reference sequence). With 7 bases removed from V and 5 bases from J, the gap between germline ends came to 18 bases. The CDR3 totals 14 residues. The DNA for the CDR3 is TGCAGTGTGGGGACGGCCGACAGCTATCAGCCCCAGCATTTT. This encodes CSVGTADSYQPQHF.

This chain links TRBV20-1 with TRBJ2-2; no clear D gene. The V and J ends lost 3 bases and 1 base respectively, with 9 bases between them. Per germline, CDR1 DFQATT and CDR2 SNEGSKA (reference sequence). The CDR3 extends over 14 amino acids. Here the CDR3 reads CSARRLGNTGELFF. The CDR3 region has the DNA TGCAGTGCTAGGCGGCTGGGGAACACCGGGGAGCTGTTTTTT.

The chain links TRBV5-1 to TRBJ2-5; D is unclear. The CDR3 is 15 amino acids. CDR1 and CDR2 (germline): SGHRS, YFSETQ. Trimming removed 0 bases at V and 2 bases at J, with 11 bases between. The CDR3 DNA reads TGCGCCAGCAGCTTGGAGGACGGAAATCAAGAGACCCAGTACTTC. Protein: CASSLEDGNQETQYF. The complete variable domain, with remaining parts taken from reference TRBV5-1 and TRBJ2-5, reads KAGVTQTPRYLIKTRGQQVTLSCSPISGHRSVSWYQQTPGQGLQFLFEYFSETQRNKGNFPGRFSGRQFSNSRSEMNVSTLELGDSALYLCASSLEDGNQETQYFGPGTRLLVL.

The rearrangement uses TRBV20-1 and TRBJ1-6, with D maybe TRBD1 (6 bases). There are 13 residues in the CDR3. The ends were cut back, 6 bases at V and 9 bases at J, with 15 bases in the middle. Germline CDR1 and CDR2: DFQATT and SNEGSKA (reference sequence). The CDR3 loop reads CSAGGHSASPLHF. For the CDR3, the DNA is TGCAGTGCCGGGGGACACTCGGCTTCACCCCTCCACTTT.

The chain links TRBV15 to TRBJ1-5; D ambiguous. V dropped 5 bases and J dropped 7 bases, with 18 bases sitting between them. The CDR3 totals 15 residues. Germline V CDR1 and CDR2: LNHNV, YYDKDF (reference sequence). The CDR3 DNA follows: TGTGCCACCAGCCCCGGCCCGATCGAAGGCCAGCCCCAGCATTTT. Translating it yields CATSPGPIEGQPQHF.

In this sample, this clonotype turned up a few times. The V gene is TRBV5-4, the J gene TRBJ2-3; D is perhaps TRBD1 or TRBD2 (5 bases each). The CDR3 has 12 residues. V gave up 7 bases and J gave up 4 bases, with 10 bases separating them. Germline CDR1 reads SGHNT; CDR2 reads YYREEE (reference sequence). The CDR3 is CASGGLADTQYF. In DNA, the CDR3 is TGTGCCAGCGGGGGTCTCGCAGATACGCAGTATTTT.

This clonotype was seen a handful of times. V and J are TRBV7-2 and TRBJ1-1, with a possible D match to TRBD1 (6 bases). This CDR3 contains 17 residues. Deletions cut 4 bases from V and 1 base from J, with 19 bases between. CDR1 is SGHTA, CDR2 FQGNSA, per germline. CDR3 in amino acids: CASSSTRGGHSNTEAFF. In DNA, the CDR3 is TGTGCCAGCAGCTCAACGCGAGGGGGACACTCGAACACTGAAGCTTTCTTT.

This clonotype was detected a few times. This sequence joins TRBV2 and TRBJ2-7; 7 bases line up with TRBD1. Unmatched junction bases numbered 12, after V lost 7 bases and J lost 6 bases. This CDR3 has 14 amino acids. Per germline, CDR1 SNHLY and CDR2 FYNNEI. CDR3 protein: CASKEDRFSSEQYV. DNA of the CDR3: TGTGCCAGCAAGGAGGACAGGTTCTCATCCGAGCAGTACGTC.

This clonotype was observed at least ten times. This chain links TRBV7-9 with TRBJ1-1; D gene uncertain. This CDR3 has 14 residues. CDR1 is SEHNR, CDR2 FQNEAQ, per germline (reference sequence). V was trimmed by 3 bases and J by 2 bases, leaving 10 bases between them. CDR3 protein: CASSLTFYNTEAFF. The CDR3 DNA reads as TGTGCCAGCAGCTTGACCTTTTACAACACTGAAGCTTTCTTT.

The rearrangement joins TRBV5-1 to TRBJ2-1; D possibly uses TRBD1 or TRBD2 (5 bases each). Germline CDR1 and CDR2: SGHRS and YFSETQ. The CDR3 loop spans 15 amino acids. The ends were cut back, 4 bases at V and 6 bases at J, with 17 bases in the middle. The CDR3 DNA follows: TGCGCCAGCAGCCTGGGGGTCGGGGCGGTCAATGAGCAGTTCTTC. Protein sequence: CASSLGVGAVNEQFF.

This clonotype showed up just a few times. This chain uses TRBV3-1 with TRBJ2-5; 7 nucleotides align to TRBD1. CDR3 length: 15 amino acids. V gave up 5 bases and J gave up 4 bases; unmatched junction bases: 10. Looked up from germline, CDR1 is LGHDT and CDR2 is YNNKEL (reference sequence). The CDR3 loop reads CASSDRAIYSETQYF. CDR3 in DNA: TGTGCCAGCAGCGACAGGGCTATCTATTCAGAGACCCAGTACTTC.

This clonotype occurred a few times. This chain uses TRBV20-1 with TRBJ1-1, with 8 bases lining up with TRBD1. J gave up 5 bases and V 3 bases, and 11 bases lay outside the gene matches. This CDR3 region has 15 residues. CDR1 is DFQATT and CDR2 is SNEGSKA in the germline V gene (reference sequence). In nucleotides, the CDR3 is TGCAGTGCTAGGCTCTGGGACAGGCAATCTACTGAAGCTTTCTTT. Encoded protein: CSARLWDRQSTEAFF.

This clonotype was seen a handful of times. This chain uses TRBV6-1 with TRBJ2-7; no reliable D call. This CDR3 spans 12 amino acids. CDR1 is MNHNS, CDR2 SASEGT, per germline. The germline V and J ends were trimmed by 2 bases and 7 bases, with 9 bases remaining between them. The CDR3 DNA follows: TGTGCCAGCAGTGAACAGGCCCCGGAGCAGTACGTC. Protein sequence: CASSEQAPEQYV.

This clonotype has only a few counts. At one end the junction does not follow the germline gene, possibly because of a read error. The chain combines TRBV5-1 with TRBJ1-4; possibly TRBD1 for D (5 bases). The germline V gene encodes CDR1 SGHRS and CDR2 YFSETQ. The CDR3 loop spans 15 amino acids. This chain's CDR3 is CASSVDIGDDEKLSF. The CDR3 coding sequence is TGCGCCAGCAGCGTGGACATTGGGGATGATGAAAAACTGTCTTTT.

The chain combines TRBV7-8 with TRBJ2-2, with D perhaps TRBD1 (6 bases). The CDR3 is 16 amino acids. V lost 2 bases, J lost 4 bases, and 14 bases lay in between. Germline CDR1 and CDR2: SGHVS and FQNEAQ. The CDR3 nucleotides are TGTGCCAGCAGCTTAATCCGCCTAGGGGGCACCGGGGAGCTGTTTTTT. This sequence encodes CASSLIRLGGTGELFF.

This clonotype was picked up a small number of times. The chain combines TRBV2 with TRBJ2-7; 7 bases agree with TRBD2. The CDR3 has 11 amino acids. The ends lost 8 bases at V and 4 bases at J; junction bases unmatched: 2. Germline-derived CDR1 and CDR2 are SNHLY and FYNNEI. CDR3 in amino acids: CASELAYEQYV. In DNA, the CDR3 is TGTGCCAGCGAACTAGCGTACGAGCAGTACGTC.

The rearrangement uses TRBV4-2 and TRBJ1-5; D is uncertain. CDR1 is LGHNA, CDR2 YNFKEQ, per germline. With 0 bases removed from V and 4 bases from J, the gap between germline ends came to 10 bases. The CDR3 has 15 amino acids. CDR3 region: CASSQEGIANQPQHF. Here the CDR3 DNA reads TGTGCCAGCAGCCAAGAGGGGATCGCGAATCAGCCCCAGCATTTT.